Presented here are 30 T cell receptor beta chains from one specimen sequenced in a study of molecular identifiers for immune sequencing clone quantification. TCRdb called the PCR reads again in MiXCR, with one record for every CDR3 protein. The table includes about 100,000 distinct CDR3 sequences, around 20% detected once. What was sequenced was naive CD8+ T cells from blood, with Jurkat cell RNA spiked in. Subset of the sample: FACS-sorted CD8+CD4-CCR7+CD45RA+ naive T cells. The receptor source for this set is a human donor in good health. Some libraries in this study had Jurkat cell RNA spiked in.

This clonotype was seen at least ten times. The chain combines TRBV7-9 with TRBJ2-3, with D uncertain. Germline V lookup: CDR1 SEHNR, CDR2 FQNEAQ (reference sequence). Trimming cost V 4 bases and J 2 bases, with 22 bases left between them. CDR3 length: 18 residues. CDR3: CASSYIYGRSYLTDTQYF. As DNA, the CDR3 is TGTGCCAGCAGCTACATTTATGGCCGAAGCTACCTCACAGATACGCAGTATTTT.

This clonotype was recorded many times. The CDR3 DNA reads as TGCAGCGTTGAAGGATTGGCCCTCCGAGGGTACGAGCAGTACTTC. Its protein is CSVEGLALRGYEQYF. The V and J genes are TRBV29-1 and TRBJ2-7; D may be TRBD2 (5 bases). Germline loops: CDR1 SQVTM, CDR2 ANQGSEA. This CDR3 has 15 residues. V lost 1 base and J 4 bases, leaving 17 bases between the germline ends.

On this clonotype itself: The junction shows a germline mismatch at one end, possibly a read error. As DNA, the CDR3 is TGTGCCTGGAGTGGGGGGAGAACTGAAGCTCTCTTT. As protein: CAWSGGRTEALF. The chain joins TRBV30 to TRBJ1-1; D may be TRBD1 (5 bases). Germline V gene data show CDR1 as GTSNPN and CDR2 as SVGIG (reference sequence). CDR3 length equals 12 residues. The full variable domain, with the rest looked up from reference TRBV30 and TRBJ1-1, is SQTIHQWPATLVQPVGSPLSLECTVEGTSNPNLYWYRQAAGRGLQLLFYSVGIGQISSEVPQNLSASRPQDRQFILSSKKLLLSDSGFYLCAWSGGRTEALFGQGTRLTVV.

This clonotype was seen many times. The V and J genes are TRBV4-3 and TRBJ1-3; 7 positions match TRBD1. The CDR3 runs 14 residues. The germline V gene has CDR1 LGHNA and CDR2 YSLEER. J lost 6 bases, V lost 1 base, and 3 bases had no gene match. The CDR3 bases are TGCGCCAGCAGCCAAGTAACAGGGGTAAACACCATATATTTT. It encodes CASSQVTGVNTIYF.

This rearrangement joins TRBV10-2 to TRBJ2-7; a weak D match, TRBD1 (5 bases). Germline V gene lookup returns CDR1 WSHSY and CDR2 SAAADI. The V end lost 7 bases, the J end lost 0 bases, and 13 bases lay between the germline ends. The CDR3 sequence is 14 residues long. CDR3 sequence: CASTQTEFSYEQYF. CDR3 nucleotide sequence: TGCGCCAGCACCCAGACAGAGTTCTCCTACGAGCAGTACTTC.

This clonotype was observed many times. The rearrangement joins TRBV7-9 to TRBJ2-6, with D maybe TRBD1 (5 bases). The CDR3 has 13 amino acids. Trimming stripped 11 bases from V and 2 bases from J, with 10 bases between. Per germline, CDR1 SEHNR and CDR2 FQNEAQ (reference sequence). The CDR3 DNA reads as TGTGCCGGGGCACCCGCTGGGGCCAACGTCCTGACTTTC. Translating it yields CAGAPAGANVLTF.

This clonotype was seen many times. The gene calls are TRBV25-1 and TRBJ2-7; D ambiguous. The V and J ends lost 2 bases and 2 bases respectively, with 10 bases between them. The CDR3 totals 14 residues. CDR1 is MGHDK, CDR2 SYGVNS, per germline. CDR3 coding DNA: TGTGCCAGCAGTGAAATAGCAGGACCCTACGAGCAGTACTTC. Its protein is CASSEIAGPYEQYF.

To note about this clonotype: The junction and the germline gene differ at one end; a read error may be behind it. This chain joins TRBV20-1 and TRBJ2-2; 15 nucleotides align to TRBD2. The CDR3 runs to 17 residues. Germline V gene data show CDR1 as DFQATT and CDR2 as SNEGSKA (reference sequence). The CDR3 loop reads CNARAGTSGGYTGELFF. CDR3 in DNA: TGCAATGCTAGAGCCGGGACTAGCGGGGGGTACACCGGGGAGCTGTTTTTT.

The V and J genes are TRBV27 and TRBJ1-5; the D gene is possibly TRBD1 (5 bases). Germline CDR1 reads MNHEY; CDR2 reads SMNVEV (reference sequence). V was trimmed by 2 bases and J by 8 bases, leaving 13 bases between them. The CDR3 totals 14 residues. CDR3 bases: TGTGCCAGCAGTTTAGGTCTAATGGGGGAGCCCCAGCATTTT. The encoded protein is CASSLGLMGEPQHF.

This clonotype was counted ten times or more. The CDR3 is CASSITSSSTDTQYF. In DNA form, the CDR3 reads TGTGCCAGCAGCATCACTAGCAGCAGCACAGATACGCAGTATTTT. V usage is TRBV7-2 and J usage is TRBJ2-3, with D perhaps matching TRBD2 (6 bases). V was pared by 5 bases and J by 0 bases, with 12 bases between. Germline assignment: CDR1 SGHTA and CDR2 FQGNSA. The CDR3 runs to 15 residues. The full variable domain, its missing parts supplied by reference TRBV7-2 and TRBJ2-3, is GAGVSQSPSNKVTEKGKDVELRCDPISGHTALYWYRQSLGQGLEFLIYFQGNSAPDKSGLPSDRFSAERTGGSVSTLTIQRTQQEDSAVYLCASSITSSSTDTQYFGPGTRLTVL.

Comments on this clonotype: It may be a read error: a sequence one base away is much more abundant. V usage is TRBV6-2 or TRBV6-3 and J usage is TRBJ2-3; 15 bases match TRBD2. The CDR3 totals 18 residues. The germline V gene encodes CDR1 MNHEY and CDR2 SVGEGT. CDR3 bases: TGTGCCAGCACAGAGGGACTAGCGGGGGGCCATACCACAGGTACGCAGTATTTT. It is translated as CASTEGLAGGHTTGTQYF.

This clonotype came up a few times. V and J are TRBV25-1 and TRBJ2-3, with a possible D match to TRBD1 (6 bases). Trimming removed 8 bases from V and 2 bases from J, with 23 bases in between. The CDR3 spans 17 residues. Germline loops: CDR1 MGHDK, CDR2 SYGVNS. This CDR3 reads CASAGLPKHRDTDTQYF. CDR3 coding DNA: TGTGCCAGCGCCGGACTGCCAAAACACAGGGACACAGATACGCAGTATTTT.

To note about this clonotype: A read error may be the cause here, since a much bigger clone is one base away. The gene calls are TRBV7-9 and TRBJ2-5; D perhaps matches TRBD1 (6 bases). Germline V lookup: CDR1 SEHNR, CDR2 FQNEAQ (reference sequence). The V end lost 4 bases, the J end lost 7 bases, and 19 bases lay between the germline ends. This CDR3 is 15 amino acids long. The chain's CDR3 is CASSSTTGGVGTQYF. In DNA form, the CDR3 reads TGTGCCAGCAGCTCAACGACAGGTGGGGTAGGGACCCAGTACTTC.

The chain has TRBV4-3 and TRBJ1-1; possibly TRBD1 for D (6 bases). The V end was cut by 0 bases, the J end by 4 bases, with 12 bases between. This CDR3 contains 15 residues. Germline V lookup: CDR1 LGHNA, CDR2 YSLEER. The CDR3 here is CASSQEGGLSTEAFF. The CDR3 DNA follows: TGCGCCAGCAGCCAAGAGGGGGGGCTTTCCACTGAAGCTTTCTTT.

This clonotype has a count of ten or more. The gene calls are TRBV7-9 and TRBJ2-2; no definite D call. CDR1 is SEHNR, CDR2 FQNEAQ, per germline (reference sequence). This CDR3 spans 14 amino acids. The ends were cut back, 0 bases at V and 6 bases at J, with 8 bases in the middle. The CDR3 region is CASSLAPSAGELFF. CDR3 nucleotide sequence: TGTGCCAGCAGCTTAGCCCCCAGCGCCGGGGAGCTGTTTTTT. Combining the CDR3 with reference TRBV7-9 and TRBJ2-2 gives the whole variable domain DTGVSQNPRHKITKRGQNVTFRCDPISEHNRLYWYRQTLGQGPEFLTYFQNEAQLEKSRLLSDRFSAERPKGSFSTLEIQRTEQGDSAMYLCASSLAPSAGELFFGEGSRLTVL.

Details on this clonotype: A much bigger clone sits one base away, suggesting this may be a read error. This rearrangement joins TRBV5-1 to TRBJ1-6; TRBD1 might be the D (6 bases). Trimming left V 1 base short and J 11 bases short, with 16 bases between. The CDR3 is 15 amino acids. Per the germline V gene, CDR1 is SGHRS and CDR2 is YFSETQ. This CDR3 reads CASSLNYRANTPLHF. For the CDR3, the DNA is TGCGCCAGCAGCTTGAATTACAGGGCGAATACACCCCTCCACTTT.

In its sample, this clonotype was seen many times. The chain has TRBV6-2 or TRBV6-3 and TRBJ1-5; possibly TRBD1 for D (5 bases). The CDR3 covers 14 residues. V lost 2 bases to trimming and J lost 4 bases, with 9 bases between them. CDR1 and CDR2 from the germline V gene are MNHEY and SVGEGT. The CDR3: CASSYMGGNQPQHF. In DNA, the CDR3 is TGTGCCAGCAGTTACATGGGGGGGAATCAGCCCCAGCATTTT.

This clonotype occurred many times. The V call is TRBV29-1, the J call TRBJ2-5, with D unresolved. This CDR3 has 11 residues. Trimming pared 7 bases from V and 5 bases from J, leaving 11 bases between. From germline, CDR1 is SQVTM and CDR2 ANQGSEA. CDR3 region: CSATKGETQYF. The DNA of the CDR3 is TGCAGCGCAACCAAAGGGGAGACCCAGTACTTC.

In the case of this clonotype: A much larger clone is a single base away; this may be a read error. V and J are TRBV7-2 and TRBJ2-2; no firm D call. The CDR3 sequence is 15 residues long. Germline CDR1 and CDR2: SGHTA and FQGNSA. Deletions cut 3 bases from V and 4 bases from J, with 12 bases between. As DNA, the CDR3 is TGTGCCAGCAGCTTTGGTCCCGTACCCACCGGGGAGCTGTTTTTT. Protein: CASSFGPVPTGELFF. The full variable domain, in which reference TRBV7-2 and TRBJ2-2 provide the parts outside the CDR3, is GAGVSQSPSNKVTEKGKDVELRCDPISGHTALYWYRQSLGQGLEFLIYFQGNSAPDKSGLPSDRFSAERTGGSVSTLTIQRTQQEDSAVYLCASSFGPVPTGELFFGEGSRLTVL.

Comments on this clonotype: Given a much more abundant clone one base away, this may be a read error. The chain joins TRBV3-1 to TRBJ2-7; tentatively, D is TRBD1 (5 bases). Between the trimmed V and J ends, which lost 4 bases and 2 bases, there was a span of 9 bases. The CDR3 is 13 amino acids. CDR1 is LGHDT and CDR2 is YNNKEL in the germline V gene (reference sequence). As DNA, the CDR3 is TGTGCCAGCAGCCGGGGCGTGCCCTACGAGCAGTACTTC. Protein: CASSRGVPYEQYF.

The chain couples TRBV27 to TRBJ2-7, with 7 bases lining up with TRBD1. Germline loops: CDR1 MNHEY, CDR2 SMNVEV (reference sequence). The CDR3 covers 17 residues. The J segment lost 2 bases and the V segment lost 6 bases, leaving 16 bases of the junction unmatched. The CDR3: CASSSAPFGTDPYEQYF. CDR3 bases: TGTGCCAGCAGCAGTGCCCCCTTCGGGACAGATCCCTACGAGCAGTACTTC.

This clonotype has at least ten counts. The chain employs TRBV4-1 and TRBJ2-2; D possibly corresponds to TRBD2 (6 bases). The CDR3 contains 16 residues. CDR1 is MGHRA and CDR2 is YSYEKL in the germline V gene. V lost 1 base to trimming and J lost 7 bases, with 16 bases between them. The CDR3 DNA is TGCGCCAGCAGCCAAGTTGGGATCGGGAGAGGCGGGGAGCTGTTTTTT. As protein: CASSQVGIGRGGELFF.

This sequence joins TRBV10-3 and TRBJ2-5, with D possibly being TRBD2 (6 bases). Trimming removed 3 bases at V and 3 bases at J, with 17 bases between. CDR1 and CDR2 from the germline V gene are ENHRY and SYGVKD. CDR3 length: 16 residues. This CDR3 reads CAISDPGRLEKETQYF. The CDR3 DNA is TGTGCCATCAGTGACCCTGGGAGACTAGAGAAAGAGACCCAGTACTTC.

In this sample, this clonotype turned up many times. The chain carries TRBV28 and TRBJ2-7; D not resolved. The V end was cut by 4 bases, the J end by 2 bases, with 15 bases between. Germline CDR1 MDHEN, CDR2 SYDVKM. This CDR3 has 15 residues. For the CDR3, the DNA is TGTGCCAGCAGTTACAGCCCCGGAGCCCCCTACGAGCAGTACTTC. It is translated as CASSYSPGAPYEQYF.

This clonotype was picked up a small number of times. This chain connects TRBV24-1 to TRBJ2-1, with 7 bases lining up with TRBD1. The CDR3 runs to 15 residues. The germline gives CDR1 KGHDR, CDR2 SFDVKD. J gave up 4 bases and V 3 bases, and 5 bases lay outside the gene matches. The CDR3 reads CATSDHRGVYNEQFF. DNA of the CDR3: TGTGCCACCAGTGATCACAGGGGTGTTTACAATGAGCAGTTCTTC.

The table lists this clonotype with a few counts. V gene TRBV19 combines with J gene TRBJ2-2; 7 nucleotides align to TRBD1. Per the germline V gene, CDR1 is LNHDA and CDR2 is SQIVND (reference sequence). The CDR3 spans 13 residues. The J segment lost 1 base and the V segment lost 9 bases, leaving 2 bases of the junction unmatched. The CDR3 spells CASGTENTGELFF. CDR3 nucleotides: TGTGCCAGCGGGACAGAGAACACCGGGGAGCTGTTTTTT.

Worth noting for this clonotype: Possible read error: a much larger clone is one base away. The CDR3 here is CASSYWLGRDQETRYF. CDR3 nucleotides: TGTGCCAGCAGTTACTGGCTAGGGAGGGACCAAGAGACCCGGTACTTC. The J gene is TRBJ2-5, the V gene TRBV6-5, with 7 positions matching TRBD2. This CDR3 has 16 residues. The germline CDR1 and CDR2 sequences are MNHEY and SVGAGI.

This clonotype showed up many times. The chain has TRBV11-3 and TRBJ2-2; D is unclear. Germline loops: CDR1 SGHNT, CDR2 YENEEA. CDR3 length: 12 residues. Trimming left V 5 bases short and J 9 bases short, with 10 bases between. As DNA, the CDR3 is TGTGCCAGCAGCCAATTGGACCGGGAGCTGTTTTTT. It is translated as CASSQLDRELFF.

There are many counts of this clonotype. The genes are TRBV19 and TRBJ2-7; 9 bases agree with TRBD1. Per germline, CDR1 LNHDA and CDR2 SQIVND (reference sequence). The junction had 3 bases not matched to a gene; V was cut back by 8 bases and J by 1 base. The CDR3 runs 13 residues. The CDR3 bases are TGTGCCAGTGGGACAGGGATGTCCTACGAGCAGTACTTC. This gives the protein CASGTGMSYEQYF.

This clonotype has a count of ten or more. V gene TRBV7-6 combines with J gene TRBJ1-4; 7 bases agree with TRBD1. The V gene's germline CDR1 is SGHVS and CDR2 FNYEAQ. The CDR3 totals 16 residues. Trimming cost V 3 bases and J 4 bases; bases outside gene matches: 8. In DNA, the CDR3 is TGTGCCAGCAGCTTGGGGTTGACAGGGCTTAATGAAAAACTGTTTTTT. Amino acids: CASSLGLTGLNEKLFF.